The clone carrying this TCR beta chain was observed a handful of times. The antigen is undetermined. The data belong to a study of human T cells and chemical hapten exposure. Study observations and caveats: Significantly more large CDR3 similarity clusters arose among expanded TCRs than among controls. Patch test score was positively correlated with the counts of PT1 expanded TCRs.

Trimming shortened V by 5 bases and J by 3 bases, and 12 bases separated the two germline ends. The CDR3 spans 13 residues. Germline loops: CDR1 SGHRS, CDR2 YFSETQ. Time point: patch test 1, 2 weeks after DPC sensitization. As to treatment: therapeutic diphenylcyclopropenone sensitization with weekly scalp DPC. RNA extraction used unfractionated whole blood as the source of total RNA. Library preparation tagged each individual cDNA molecule with a unique molecular identifier. TCRdb processed the RACE reads anew with MiXCR; each CDR3 protein has one entry. Of fewer than 400,000 distinct CDR3 sequences in the sample, about 7% were seen once.

Sequencing was performed on whole blood, taken in connection with sensitization to the hapten diphenylcyclopropenone (DPC). The chain carries TRBV5-1 and TRBJ2-7; possible D gene TRBD2, 6 bases. This clonotype originated in a woman between 18 and 29 years old with alopecia areata. Some clones in this sample may be carry-over from other donors' samples. The CDR3 DNA reads as TGCGCCAGCAGTACGGGACTCGGCTACGAGCAGTACTTC. This sequence encodes CASSTGLGYEQYF.